This T cell receptor beta chain came from a study of blood T cell repertoires in COVID-19. Study at large: Samples of COVID-19 (acute and convalescent) were obtained from the United States, Italy and Spain. The cDNA or gDNA used as material had been derived from T cells, B-cell-depleted T cells, or PBMCs.

Study processing details: Reference gene primer amplification in the assay estimated nucleated cell counts. Clones were sequenced by immunoSEQ multiplex PCR, and TCRdb holds only the in-frame ones, with some missing. The V and J calls and clone size come from that table; D and trimming were worked out from the DNA. The table lists under 300,000 clones, about nine tenths of them singletons. The germline V gene encodes CDR1 LGHNA and CDR2 YSLEER. The CDR3 runs 15 residues. J lost 2 bases, V lost 4 bases, and 4 bases had no gene match. The origin of this receptor is a woman under 40 with active or convalescent COVID-19. The chain recombines TRBV4-3 with TRBJ2-3, with TRBD1 matching 9 bases. What was sequenced was peripheral blood. The CDR3 here is CASSPRTGDTDTQYF. CDR3 bases: TGCGCCAGCAGCCCGAGGACAGGGGACACAGATACGCAGTATTTT.